This T cell receptor (beta chain) came from a study of shared clonotypes between healthy human individuals. The V end was cut by 0 bases, the J end by 5 bases, with 4 bases between. Germline V lookup: CDR1 MNHEY, CDR2 SMNVEV (reference sequence). There are 12 residues in the CDR3. In regard to this clone: As yet, its antigen is unknown. The identical CDR3 is also encoded by other nucleotide sequences in the sample.

Researchers divided each subset's genomic DNA evenly across several immunoSEQ plates. The protocol was immunoSEQ multiplex PCR, while the TCRdb copy is restricted to in-frame clones and leaves out a portion. In the table there are some 2 million clones, 85% to 95% of which are singletons. CD45RA+ naive and CD45RA-negative memory subsets were separated from CD4+ cells. Study-wide results and caveats: Several donors held about 5% of naive CD4 clonotypes in common. Sequencing depth was expected to affect clonotype sharing among donors.

The sequencing sample was made of naive CD4+ T cells sorted from blood. Subset denoted: CD45RA+ positively selected. The clonotype was recovered from a man aged 18 to 30 in good health. V is TRBV27 and J is TRBJ2-5, with no clear D. Here the CDR3 reads CASSLSGETQYF. CDR3 DNA sequence: TGTGCCAGCAGTTTATCCGGGGAGACCCAGTACTTC.